Listed below are T cell receptor beta chains from one sample, sequenced in a study of shared clonotypes between healthy human individuals. The protocol was immunoSEQ multiplex PCR, while the TCRdb copy is restricted to in-frame clones and leaves out a portion. Of 490,000 or so clones listed, around 80% are singletons. What was sequenced was PBMCs. The receptors derive from a woman aged 40 to 50 in good health. Some clones in this sample may be carry-over from other donors' samples. Each CDR3 is given with its conserved first and last residue. A D gene is named only where the DNA matches it firmly. Some rows have no size entry. The others give once, few or many, or a class for an expanded clone.

V gene	J gene	D gene	clone size	CDR3 DNA	CDR3 protein
TRBV5-4	TRBJ2-3	TRBD2	.	TGTGCCAGCAAACTAGCGGGAGCAGATACGCAGTATTTT	CASKLAGADTQYF
TRBV28	TRBJ1-4	.	.	TGTGCCAGCAGTTTTAAGGGGGGATTTGCTAATGAAAAACTGTTTTTT	CASSFKGGFANEKLFF
TRBV10-1	TRBJ2-2	TRBD2	once	TGCGCCAGCAGTGAGTCTGCTAGCGGGAGGGCGGTGAACACCGGGGAGCTGTTTTTT	CASSESASGRAVNTGELFF
TRBV5-1	TRBJ2-1	TRBD1	.	TGCGCCAGCAGCTTACCTCCAGGGGGAAAATCATGGAATGAGCAGTTCTTC	CASSLPPGGKSWNEQFF
TRBV5-4	TRBJ2-2	.	.	TGTGCCAGCAGCTCCATGGGCGACACCGGGGAGCTGTTTTTT	CASSSMGDTGELFF
TRBV6-5	TRBJ2-1	.	many	TGTGCCAGCAGTTACTCGTTTGCTAGATACAATGAGCAGTTCTTC	CASSYSFARYNEQFF
TRBV14	TRBJ2-7	TRBD1	.	TGTGCCAGCAGCAAAACAGGGGCCGGCGAGCAGTACTTC	CASSKTGAGEQYF
TRBV6-6	TRBJ2-5	TRBD1	.	TGTGCCAGCAGTTATATCAGGGGGTACCAAGAGACCCAGTACTTC	CASSYIRGYQETQYF
TRBV4-3	TRBJ2-2	.	.	TGCGCCAGCAGCCAAGACATACCCCCGACTTCGAACACCGGGGAGCTGTTTTTT	CASSQDIPPTSNTGELFF
TRBV7-6	TRBJ1-4	.	.	TGTGCCAGCAGCTCGAGGGTTTTGGAAAAACTGTTTTTT	CASSSRVLEKLFF
TRBV18	TRBJ1-4	.	.	TGTGCCAGCTCCCCCAATAATGAAAAACTGTTTTTT	CASSPNNEKLFF
TRBV9	TRBJ2-2	TRBD1	.	TGTGCCAGCAGCCCCCGACAGGGTTCCACCGGGGAGCTGTTTTTT	CASSPRQGSTGELFF
TRBV5-1	TRBJ2-1	.	few	TGCGCCAGCAGCTTCGGAAATGGGGTGCAGTTCTTC	CASSFGNGVQFF
TRBV28	TRBJ2-5	TRBD2	once	TGTGCCAGCAGCCTGGGACTAGCGGACCCTTACCAAGAGACCCAGTACTTC	CASSLGLADPYQETQYF
TRBV6-5	TRBJ1-1	.	many	TGTGCCAGCAGCCTTGACGGGGCCGACACTGAAGCTTTCTTT	CASSLDGADTEAFF
TRBV19	TRBJ1-3	TRBD1	.	TGTGCCAGTAGTACCGGACAGGGGACTGTCTCTGGAAACACCATATATTTT	CASSTGQGTVSGNTIYF
TRBV7-2	TRBJ2-5	.	.	TGTGCCAGCAGCTCGGAGTTGGGGGAGACCCAGTACTTC	CASSSELGETQYF
TRBV10-3	TRBJ2-7	TRBD1	.	TGTGCCATCAGTGGGGACAGGAGCTCCTACGAGCAGTACTTC	CAISGDRSSYEQYF
TRBV7-2	TRBJ2-2	TRBD2	few	TGTGCCAGCAGCCCCGCCGGGAGGGCCCTCACCGGGGAGCTGTTTTTT	CASSPAGRALTGELFF
TRBV19	TRBJ2-5	.	.	TGTGCCAGTAGTCCCACTAGAGGTGGAGAGACCCAGTACTTC	CASSPTRGGETQYF
TRBV28	TRBJ1-5	.	many	TGTGCCAGCAGTGGGGGGGCTGGACAGCCCCAGCATTTT	CASSGGAGQPQHF
TRBV5-5	TRBJ1-5	TRBD1	.	TGTGCCAGCAGCTCTACAGGGGCGAGCAATCAGCCCCAGCATTTT	CASSSTGASNQPQHF
TRBV7-9	TRBJ1-2	.	.	TGTGCCAGCAGCTTAGGGACAGACTATGGCTACACCTTC	CASSLGTDYGYTF
TRBV7-9	TRBJ2-2	.	.	TGTGCCAGCAGCTTAGGAGGGGCGTTGGGCGGGGAGCTGTTTTTT	CASSLGGALGGELFF
TRBV7-2	TRBJ2-7	.	.	TGTGCCAGCAGCGCGGGGCACCGTATGGCTCAGGGATCGGACGAGCAGTACTTC	CASSAGHRMAQGSDEQYF
TRBV19	TRBJ2-2	TRBD1	.	TGTGCCAGTAGGGACAGGGGGCGGCCCGGGGAGCTGTTTTTT	CASRDRGRPGELFF
TRBV11-2	TRBJ1-1	.	few	TGTGCCAGCAGCTTAGTTTGGGGTACTGAAGCTTTCTTT	CASSLVWGTEAFF
TRBV9	TRBJ1-1	.	.	TGTGCCAGCAGCGTTGGGGGGGGTGGCACTGAAGCTTTCTTT	CASSVGGGGTEAFF
TRBV2	TRBJ2-4	TRBD1	.	TGTGCCAGCAGCCCAGGGGGAACACTAGCCAAAAACATTCAGTACTTC	CASSPGGTLAKNIQYF
TRBV18	TRBJ1-1	.	.	TGTGCCAGCTCACCCATCGCGGGGATGAACACTGAAGCTTTCTTT	CASSPIAGMNTEAFF
TRBV28	TRBJ2-1	TRBD2	.	TGTGCCAGCAGTTTACGGAGCGGGAGTGGGGGTAACAATGAGCAGTTCTTC	CASSLRSGSGGNNEQFF
TRBV2	TRBJ2-3	.	few	TGTGCCAGCGGCATTTTCGGAGATACGCAGTATTTT	CASGIFGDTQYF
TRBV30	TRBJ1-6	TRBD1	few	TGTGCCTGGAGCCCTAAGACAGGGGGTACTTCACCCCTCCACTTT	CAWSPKTGGTSPLHF
TRBV18	TRBJ1-1	.	.	TGTGCCAGCTCACCAGGAACAGCACTGAACACTGAAGCTTTCTTT	CASSPGTALNTEAFF
TRBV29-1	TRBJ1-2	.	.	TGCAGCGCCTCCCGGGAGGGCTACACCTTC	CSASREGYTF
TRBV4-1	TRBJ2-7	TRBD2	.	TGCGCCAGCAGCCAGCCGACTAGCGGGGACTACGAGCAGTACTTC	CASSQPTSGDYEQYF
TRBV7-6	TRBJ2-7	.	.	TGTGCTAGCAGCTTAGGGGCCGAGCAGTACTTC	CASSLGAEQYF
TRBV5-1	TRBJ2-7	.	.	TGCGCCAGCAGCCCGGTAGCCCGCTTAGCCTACGAGCAGTACTTC	CASSPVARLAYEQYF
TRBV4-1	TRBJ1-2	.	.	TGCGCCAGCAGCCAAGATCAGGACTATGGCTACACCTTC	CASSQDQDYGYTF
TRBV28	TRBJ1-5	.	.	TGTGCCAGCAGTTTATGGGGTGGGGGGCTAGGTCAGCCCCAGCATTTT	CASSLWGGGLGQPQHF
TRBV11-3	TRBJ2-6	.	.	TGTGCCAGCAGCCAGGATAGCTCTGGGGCCAACGTCCTGACTTTC	CASSQDSSGANVLTF
TRBV7-2	TRBJ1-1	.	.	TGTGCCAGCAGCTTAGCGAGTGGAACTGAAGCTTTCTTT	CASSLASGTEAFF
TRBV19	TRBJ1-1	.	.	TGTGCCAGCAGTCGACAGCACGTCACTGAAGCTTTCTTT	CASSRQHVTEAFF
TRBV7-9	TRBJ1-3	.	once	TGTGCCAGCAGCTTTGATATCTCTGGAAACACCATATATTTT	CASSFDISGNTIYF
TRBV30	TRBJ2-2	.	.	TGTGCCTGGAGTGTAACAGGGACCGGGGAGCTGTTTTTT	CAWSVTGTGELFF
TRBV5-1	TRBJ2-3	.	.	TGCGCCAGCAGCCTAACTAGGGATACGCAGTATTTT	CASSLTRDTQYF
TRBV5-1	TRBJ2-7	TRBD1	.	TGCGCCAGCAGGGGCCGGACAGGCACCTACGAGCAGTACTTC	CASRGRTGTYEQYF
TRBV29-1	TRBJ2-3	.	once	TGCAGCGTAGAGGACAATATGGATACGCAGTATTTT	CSVEDNMDTQYF
TRBV11-1	TRBJ1-2	.	.	TGTGCCAGCAGCTCCCAACGCTATGGCTACACCTTC	CASSSQRYGYTF
TRBV5-3	TRBJ2-3	TRBD2	.	TGTGCCAGAAGCGCCAGGCGGGAGAGCACAGATACGCAGTATTTT	CARSARRESTDTQYF
TRBV2	TRBJ1-1	TRBD1	.	TGTGCCAGCAGTGAAACGACCAGGGGGGACACTGAAGCTTTCTTT	CASSETTRGDTEAFF
TRBV2	TRBJ1-1	.	.	TGTGCCAGCAGTGAGGGCATCGAGAGTGGGCGGATGAACACTGAAGCTTTCTTT	CASSEGIESGRMNTEAFF
TRBV6-1	TRBJ2-2	.	.	TGTGCCAGCAGTGAAGTCTGGGGAGCCGGGGAGCTGTTTTTT	CASSEVWGAGELFF
TRBV5-1	TRBJ2-1	TRBD1	.	TGCGCCAGCAGATCCGTCGACAGGGTGAATGAGCAGTTCTTC	CASRSVDRVNEQFF